The 23 T cell receptor beta chains presented below share a single source sample, sequenced in a study of neoadjuvant nivolumab and ipilimumab in lung cancer (dated by TCRdb to the early 2020s). To prepare the library, the immunoSEQ multiplex PCR assay was applied. TCRdb retrieved this table from immuneACCESS and kept in-frame rearrangements only. Not all clones are present; in checked studies, unresolved V genes account for under half, and no reason is known for the remainder. The sample yields roughly 28,000 clones; about 80% were counted once. Roughly 20% of the sample is held by the ten biggest clonotypes. What the time point label conveys for this sample: at surgical resection after neoadjuvant nivolumab +/- ipilimumab. The material was tumor tissue, obtained after neoadjuvant nivolumab, alone or with ipilimumab, at or shortly before surgery. Receptors were obtained from an adult with non-small cell lung cancer.

The chain joins TRBV11-2 to TRBJ1-2; TRBD1 matches at 12 bases. Unmatched junction bases numbered 11, after V lost 4 bases and J lost 8 bases. The CDR3 loop spans 16 amino acids. CDR1 and CDR2 (germline): SGHAT, FQNNGV. Here the CDR3 reads CASSWVGTGGAKGYTF. In DNA, the CDR3 is TGTGCCAGCAGCTGGGTGGGGACAGGGGGCGCGAAGGGCTACACCTTC.

The chain uses TRBV7-2 and TRBJ2-5, with D possibly matching TRBD2 (6 bases). The V gene lost 1 base and the J gene lost 0 bases, with 6 bases spanning the gap. CDR1 and CDR2 from the germline V gene are SGHTA and FQGNSA. The CDR3 consists of 14 residues. In DNA, the CDR3 is TGTGCCAGCAGCTTAGGGGACTACCAAGAGACCCAGTACTTC. This sequence encodes CASSLGDYQETQYF.

This rearrangement joins TRBV4-3 to TRBJ2-7; TRBD1 is a possible D gene (6 bases). V was pared by 0 bases and J by 6 bases, with 12 bases between. The CDR3 length is 14 residues. CDR1 is LGHNA and CDR2 is YSLEER in the germline V gene. CDR3 DNA: TGCGCCAGCAGCCAAGAATTTTTGGACAGCGAGCAGTACTTC. Residues: CASSQEFLDSEQYF.

V and J are TRBV9 and TRBJ2-7, with D hard to call. CDR3 length equals 15 residues. Germline V gives CDR1 SGDLS, CDR2 YYNGEE. The V end was cut by 0 bases, the J end by 0 bases, with 10 bases between. The CDR3 spells CASSVDAVSSYEQYF. The CDR3 DNA reads TGTGCCAGCAGCGTAGATGCGGTCAGCTCCTACGAGCAGTACTTC.

The V call is TRBV5-1, the J call TRBJ2-5; 9 nucleotides agree with TRBD1. The CDR3 extends over 15 amino acids. In germline, CDR1 is SGHRS, CDR2 YFSETQ. V gave up 0 bases and J gave up 4 bases; unmatched junction bases: 4. The CDR3 reads CASSLAGTGTETQYF. As DNA, the CDR3 is TGCGCCAGCAGCTTGGCCGGGACAGGGACAGAGACCCAGTACTTC.

This chain links TRBV15 with TRBJ2-7; 7 positions match TRBD1. The CDR3 runs to 13 residues. Germline CDR1 LNHNV, CDR2 YYDKDF (reference sequence). V gave up 4 bases and J gave up 4 bases; unmatched junction bases: 4. CDR3 coding DNA: TGTGCCACCAGCAAGGGGGCAAAATACGAGCAGTACTTC. Its protein product is CATSKGAKYEQYF.

This clone was detected a few times. The chain uses TRBV7-9 and TRBJ1-5, with no clear D. V lost 6 bases, J lost 2 bases, and 8 bases lay in between. CDR1 SEHNR and CDR2 FQNEAQ come from the germline V gene (reference sequence). CDR3 length: 13 amino acids. CDR3 region: CASSRGGNQPQHF. Written as DNA, the CDR3 is TGTGCCAGCAGTCGGGGTGGCAATCAGCCCCAGCATTTT.

This chain links TRBV7-9 with TRBJ1-2, with 11 bases identical to TRBD1. The CDR3 sequence is 16 residues long. V gave up 0 bases and J gave up 7 bases; unmatched junction bases: 7. Germline lookup yields CDR1 SEHNR and CDR2 FQNEAQ (reference sequence). In nucleotides, the CDR3 is TGTGCCAGCAGCTTAGCAGGTGGACAGGGGGCCTTTGGCTACACCTTC. Translated, it gives CASSLAGGQGAFGYTF.

This clone was counted between two and nine times. The chain combines TRBV7-9 with TRBJ1-1; 8 bases map to TRBD1. The germline CDR1 and CDR2 sequences are SEHNR and FQNEAQ (reference sequence). The CDR3 spans 14 residues. V lost 3 bases to trimming and J lost 5 bases; unmatched junction nucleotides: 5. The CDR3 protein is CASSLQGARTEAFF. CDR3 DNA: TGTGCCAGCAGCTTGCAGGGGGCGCGGACTGAAGCTTTCTTT.

The V and J genes are TRBV12-5 and TRBJ1-1; the D is unclear. The germline gives CDR1 LGHNT, CDR2 FRNRAP. The length of the CDR3 is 13 residues. The V and J ends lost 7 bases and 1 base respectively, with 10 bases between them. The CDR3 nucleotides are TGTGCTAGTGTGGGCAGGCCGAACACTGAAGCTTTCTTT. Amino acid sequence: CASVGRPNTEAFF.

The chain uses TRBV29-1 and TRBJ1-1; TRBD1 is a possible D gene (5 bases). The V gene's germline CDR1 is SQVTM and CDR2 ANQGSEA. The CDR3 runs 14 residues. Trimming took 0 bases from V and 8 from J, leaving 16 bases between them. CDR3 DNA: TGCAGCGTTGAAGAAGGTGGCGGGTGGGGCGAAGCTTTCTTT. It codes for CSVEEGGGWGEAFF.

This chain links TRBV2 with TRBJ2-7; D is ambiguous. This CDR3 is 10 amino acids long. Germline V gives CDR1 SNHLY, CDR2 FYNNEI. Trimming took 3 bases from V and 6 from J, leaving 3 bases between them. The CDR3 DNA reads TGTGCCAGCAGTGAGGGCGAGCAGTACTTC. Its translation is CASSEGEQYF.

The V gene is TRBV7-9, the J gene TRBJ2-7; TRBD1 aligns across 7 bases. CDR1 and CDR2 (germline): SEHNR, FQNEAQ (reference sequence). With V trimmed by 5 bases and J by 5 bases, 6 bases remained unmatched. The CDR3 runs 13 residues. In nucleotides, the CDR3 is TGTGCCAGCAGCCACCTGACAGGGAACGAGCAGTACTTC. It yields the protein CASSHLTGNEQYF.

This clone appeared once. The rearrangement uses TRBV5-1 and TRBJ1-2; D is unclear. In germline, CDR1 is SGHRS, CDR2 YFSETQ. V was pared by 5 bases and J by 7 bases, with 12 bases between. The CDR3 is made up of 12 amino acids. CDR3 sequence (DNA): TGCGCCAGCAGGGAAAACGCTCCTGGCTACACCTTC. Its protein product is CASRENAPGYTF.

CDR3 amino acids: CASSLTGGNTGELFF. CDR3 sequence (DNA): TGTGCCAGCAGCCTGACAGGGGGCAACACCGGGGAGCTGTTTTTT. The rearrangement uses TRBV7-2 and TRBJ2-2; 10 nucleotides align to TRBD1. The germline V gene encodes CDR1 SGHTA and CDR2 FQGNSA. The V gene end was trimmed by 5 bases and the J gene end by 2 bases; junction bases not matched to a gene: 2. The CDR3 is 15 amino acids.

The CDR3 sequence is CASSLGQGRETQYF. CDR3 coding DNA: TGTGCCAGCTCACTGGGACAGGGGCGAGAGACCCAGTACTTC. The chain employs TRBV18 and TRBJ2-5; TRBD1 aligns across 10 bases. V lost 4 bases to trimming and J lost 4 bases; unmatched junction nucleotides: 3. Per the germline V gene, CDR1 is KGHSH and CDR2 is LQKENI. There are 14 residues in the CDR3.

The CDR3 coding sequence is TGTGCCAGCAGCCCCGGGACTAGCGGGGCCCTCCAAGAGACCCAGTACTTC. Its translation: CASSPGTSGALQETQYF. The gene calls are TRBV7-9 and TRBJ2-5, with 13 nucleotides matching TRBD2. Germline V gives CDR1 SEHNR, CDR2 FQNEAQ (reference sequence). V lost 5 bases, J lost 1 base, and 7 bases stayed unmatched. The CDR3 runs 17 residues.

CDR3 DNA: TGTGCCAGCAGACGCAAGACACTGAACACTGAAGCTTTCTTT. As protein: CASRRKTLNTEAFF. This chain joins TRBV6-5 and TRBJ1-1; D is undetermined. V was cut by 6 bases and J by 0 bases, with 11 bases left in between. The CDR3 consists of 14 residues. The germline CDR1 and CDR2 sequences are MNHEY and SVGAGI.

The chain is built from TRBV2 and TRBJ1-2, with 8 bases identical to TRBD1. Germline V gene data show CDR1 as SNHLY and CDR2 as FYNNEI. The junction had 14 bases not matched to a gene; V was cut back by 2 bases and J by 3 bases. The CDR3 totals 18 residues. CDR3 loop: CASSERGTGHQLYYGYTF. CDR3 DNA sequence: TGTGCCAGCAGTGAAAGGGGGACAGGCCACCAACTATACTATGGCTACACCTTC.

This chain joins TRBV6-6 and TRBJ1-2; 7 bases line up with TRBD1. The length of the CDR3 is 13 residues. Germline values: CDR1 MNHNY, CDR2 SVGAGI (reference sequence). The ends lost 7 bases at V and 4 bases at J; junction bases unmatched: 6. The CDR3 DNA follows: TGTGCCAGCACAGGGGGGTCCCTCTATGGCTACACCTTC. It encodes CASTGGSLYGYTF.

This clone was recorded a few times. V gene TRBV11-1 combines with J gene TRBJ1-2; D remains unclear. The V gene lost 1 base and the J gene lost 10 bases, with 13 bases spanning the gap. Per the germline V gene, CDR1 is SGHAT and CDR2 is FQDESV (reference sequence). CDR3 size: 13 residues. CDR3 loop: CASSLVPGLIYTF. In nucleotides, the CDR3 is TGTGCCAGCAGCTTAGTCCCTGGTCTAATCTACACCTTC. Drawing the rest from reference TRBV11-1 and TRBJ1-2, the complete variable domain is EAEVAQSPRYKITEKSQAVAFWCDPISGHATLYWYRQILGQGPELLVQFQDESVVDDSQLPKDRFSAERLKGVDSTLKIQPAELGDSAMYLCASSLVPGLIYTFGSGTRLTVV.

This clone was observed a single time. CDR3 sequence: CASSLSLAGGTDTQYF. Here the CDR3 DNA reads TGTGCCAGCAGCTTATCTTTAGCGGGGGGCACAGATACGCAGTATTTT. The V call is TRBV7-8, the J call TRBJ2-3; TRBD2 aligns across 9 bases. The germline V gene has CDR1 SGHVS and CDR2 FQNEAQ. This CDR3 is built from 16 residues. V gave up 2 bases and J gave up 1 base; unmatched junction bases: 4.

This chain uses TRBV18 with TRBJ2-1; 7 nucleotides align to TRBD2. V was clipped by 5 bases and J by 6 bases; unmatched bases: 7. Germline CDR1 KGHSH, CDR2 LQKENI. CDR3 length equals 14 residues. DNA of the CDR3: TGTGCCAGCTCAGATTACGGGACTACCAATGAGCAGTTCTTC. It translates to CASSDYGTTNEQFF. The full variable domain, its missing parts supplied by reference TRBV18 and TRBJ2-1, is NAGVMQNPRHLVRRRGQEARLRCSPMKGHSHVYWYRQLPEEGLKFMVYLQKENIIDESGMPKERFSAEFPKEGPSILRIQQVVRGDSAAYFCASSDYGTTNEQFFGPGTRLTVL.